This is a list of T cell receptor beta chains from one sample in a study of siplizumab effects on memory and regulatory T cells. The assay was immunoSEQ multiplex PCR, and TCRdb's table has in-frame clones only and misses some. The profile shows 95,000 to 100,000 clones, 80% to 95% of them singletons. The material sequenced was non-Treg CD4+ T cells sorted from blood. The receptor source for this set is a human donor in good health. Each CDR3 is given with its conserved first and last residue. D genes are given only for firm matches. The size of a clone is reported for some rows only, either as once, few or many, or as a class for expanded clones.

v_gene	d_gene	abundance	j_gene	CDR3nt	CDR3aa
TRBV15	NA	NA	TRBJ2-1	TGTGCCACCAGCAGAGGTGTATTCCCTTACAATGAGCAGTTCTTC	CATSRGVFPYNEQFF
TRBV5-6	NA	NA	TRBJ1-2	TGTGCCAGCAGCTTGTATTCGGTGTCGGGCTACACCTTC	CASSLYSVSGYTF
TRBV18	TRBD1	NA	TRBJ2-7	TGTGCCAGCTCACAATTTACAAGACAGGGGACCTACGAGCAGTACTTC	CASSQFTRQGTYEQYF
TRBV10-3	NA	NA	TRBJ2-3	TGTGCCATCGCTACGCACAGGCAAAGCACAGATACGCAGTATTTT	CAIATHRQSTDTQYF
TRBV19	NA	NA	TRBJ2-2	TGTGCCAGTAGTATAGTGAGGATCTCTGGCACCGGGGAGCTGTTTTTT	CASSIVRISGTGELFF
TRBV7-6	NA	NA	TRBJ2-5	TGTGCCAGCAGCTCCGTGGAGTTTGAGACCCAGTACTTC	CASSSVEFETQYF
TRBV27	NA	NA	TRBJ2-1	TGTGCCAGCAGTCCGAACGGGCCGTCCTACAATGAGCAGTTCTTC	CASSPNGPSYNEQFF
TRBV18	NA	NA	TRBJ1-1	TGTGCCAGCTCACCACGAGGGAACACTGAAGCTTTCTTT	CASSPRGNTEAFF
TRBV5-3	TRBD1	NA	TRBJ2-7	TGTGCCAGAACCGAAACCCCAGGGGGCGCCTACGAGCAGTACTTC	CARTETPGGAYEQYF
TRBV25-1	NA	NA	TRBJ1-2	TGTGCCAGCAGTGCCCCTTTCCAGGGCGACTATGGCTACACCTTC	CASSAPFQGDYGYTF
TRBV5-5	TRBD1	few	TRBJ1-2	TGTGCCAGCAGCTTGGCCACAGGGGGCTATGGCTACACCTTC	CASSLATGGYGYTF
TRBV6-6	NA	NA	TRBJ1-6	TGTGCCAGCAGTACTAAGTTACAGGGTCCCCTCCACTTT	CASSTKLQGPLHF
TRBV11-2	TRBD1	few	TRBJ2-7	TGTGCCAGCAGCCGACAGGGGCGAGGGCACGAGCAGTACTTC	CASSRQGRGHEQYF
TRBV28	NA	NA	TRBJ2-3	TGTGCCAGCAGTTCGGCGGGAGATACGCAGTATTTT	CASSSAGDTQYF
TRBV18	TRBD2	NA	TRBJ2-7	TGTGCCAGCTCACAAGCGGGAGGGCCGGGCGAGCAGTACTTC	CASSQAGGPGEQYF
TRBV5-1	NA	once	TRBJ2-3	TGCGCCAGCAGCTTGACAGGAACGGCAGATACGCAGTATTTT	CASSLTGTADTQYF
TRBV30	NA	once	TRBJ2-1	TGTGCCTGGAGTGTTTCCGACACCGTCGAGCAGTTCTTC	CAWSVSDTVEQFF
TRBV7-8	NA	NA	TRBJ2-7	TGTGCCAGCAGCTTACAGGGCTGGTACGAGCAGTACTTC	CASSLQGWYEQYF
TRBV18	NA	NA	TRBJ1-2	TGTGCCAGCTCACGATCGAAACTTAACTATGGCTACACCTTC	CASSRSKLNYGYTF
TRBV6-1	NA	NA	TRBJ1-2	TGTGCCAGCAGTACGGGACGCCTCTATGGCTACACCTTC	CASSTGRLYGYTF
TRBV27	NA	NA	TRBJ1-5	TGTGCCAGCAGTCCCCAGTGGAATCAGCCCCAGCATTTT	CASSPQWNQPQHF
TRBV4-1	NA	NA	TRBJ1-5	TGCGCCAGCAGCCAAGTGAGGCGGACGGTCCAGCCCCAGCATTTT	CASSQVRRTVQPQHF
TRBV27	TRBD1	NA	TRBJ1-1	TGTGCCAGCAGTTTAACCTCGACAGGGATGAACACTGAAGCTTTCTTT	CASSLTSTGMNTEAFF
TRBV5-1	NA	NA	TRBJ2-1	TGCGCCAGCAGCTTCACCCCTCCTAGCGCTTCACCGGGTGAGCAGTTCTTC	CASSFTPPSASPGEQFF
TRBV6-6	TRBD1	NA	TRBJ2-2	TGTGCCTGCAGCGGACAGGGGGGGGCCGGGGAGCTGTTTTTT	CACSGQGGAGELFF
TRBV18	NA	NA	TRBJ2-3	TGTGCCAGCTCAGGGGAGCGCACAGATACGCAGTATTTT	CASSGERTDTQYF
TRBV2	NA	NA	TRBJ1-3	TGTGCCAGCAGACTGGACAGCAGCCCCTCTGGAAACACCATATATTTT	CASRLDSSPSGNTIYF
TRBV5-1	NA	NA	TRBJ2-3	TGCGCCAGCAGAGCGAGCTGGGGCACAGATACGCAGTATTTT	CASRASWGTDTQYF
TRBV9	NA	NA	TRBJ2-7	TGTGCCAGCAGCCCGAGCCTGGGTTCCTACGAGCAGTACTTC	CASSPSLGSYEQYF
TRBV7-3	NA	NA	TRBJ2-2	TGTGCCAGCAGCTTAACGGGAGGCTCCTCCGGGGAGCTGTTTTTT	CASSLTGGSSGELFF
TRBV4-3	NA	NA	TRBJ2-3	TGCGCCAGCAGCCAAGGGGGGTCCTCGGGTACGCAGTATTTT	CASSQGGSSGTQYF
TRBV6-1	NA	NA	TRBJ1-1	TGTGCCAGCAGTAAGTGGGACGGTATGAACACTGAAGCTTTCTTT	CASSKWDGMNTEAFF
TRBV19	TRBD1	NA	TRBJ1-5	TGTGCCAGTAGTGGGACAGGGGTCGGGCAGCCCCAGCATTTT	CASSGTGVGQPQHF
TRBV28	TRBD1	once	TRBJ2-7	TGTGCCAGCAGTTTATGGCAGGGGGCTTACGAGCAGTACTTC	CASSLWQGAYEQYF
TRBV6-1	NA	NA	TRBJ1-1	TGTGCCAGCAGTCGAGACAGGAACACTGAAGCTTTCTTT	CASSRDRNTEAFF
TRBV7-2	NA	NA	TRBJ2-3	TGTGCCAGCAGCTTGGCGGGTGGCACAGATACGCAGTATTTT	CASSLAGGTDTQYF
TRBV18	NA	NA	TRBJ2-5	TGTGCCAGCTCACAACGCCCCAGATTGAAGTCAGCGGAAGAGACCCAGTACTTC	CASSQRPRLKSAEETQYF
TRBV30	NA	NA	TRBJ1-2	TGTGCCTGGAGTGTATTATGGGGAACAAATGGCTACACCTTC	CAWSVLWGTNGYTF
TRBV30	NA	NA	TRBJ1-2	TGTGCCTGGGGACGGGGAGTAGGCTACACCTTC	CAWGRGVGYTF
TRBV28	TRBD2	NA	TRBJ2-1	TGTGCCAGCAGTGCTAGCGGGAGGTACAATGAGCAGTTCTTC	CASSASGRYNEQFF
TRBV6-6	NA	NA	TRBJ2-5	TGTGCCAGCAGTTATTTTAGGGTCGGGGAGACCCAGTACTTC	CASSYFRVGETQYF
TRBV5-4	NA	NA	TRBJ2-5	TGTGCCAGCAGCCCCAGCAGGGGGGGCCAAGAGACCCAGTACTTC	CASSPSRGGQETQYF
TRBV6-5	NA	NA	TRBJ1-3	TGTGCCAGCAGTTACTCGAAGAGGGGTTCAGGAAACACCATATATTTT	CASSYSKRGSGNTIYF
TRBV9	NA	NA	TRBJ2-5	TGTGCCAGCAGCGGTGACAGACAAGAGACCCAGTACTTC	CASSGDRQETQYF
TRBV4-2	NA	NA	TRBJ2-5	TGTGCCAGCAGCCAAGGGGACCATCAAGAGACCCAGTACTTC	CASSQGDHQETQYF
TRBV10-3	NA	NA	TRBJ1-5	TGTGCCATCAAGCGAGGGAGCAATCAGCCCCAGCATTTT	CAIKRGSNQPQHF
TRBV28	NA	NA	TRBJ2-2	TGTGCCAGCAGTTACGGGGGTTTGAACACCGGGGAGCTGTTTTTT	CASSYGGLNTGELFF
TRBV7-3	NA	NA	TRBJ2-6	TGTGCCAGCAGCCCCCCGGGCTCTGGGGCCAACGTCCTGACTTTC	CASSPPGSGANVLTF
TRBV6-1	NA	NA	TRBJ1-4	TGTGCCAGCAGTGAAAGGGGACGGAATGAAAAACTGTTTTTT	CASSERGRNEKLFF
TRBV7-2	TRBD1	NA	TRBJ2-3	TGTGCCAGCACCTATGCCGGGACAGGGAGCACAGATACGCAGTATTTT	CASTYAGTGSTDTQYF
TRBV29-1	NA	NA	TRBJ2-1	TGCAGCGTTGAAAGGGGGGCTCCTGAGCAGTTCTTC	CSVERGAPEQFF
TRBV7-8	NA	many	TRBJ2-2	TGTGCCAGCAGCCTGACGGGGCTCACCGGGGAGCTGTTTTTT	CASSLTGLTGELFF
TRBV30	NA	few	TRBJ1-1	TGTGCCTGGAGTCCAGGGCGGGGTGAAGCTTTCTTT	CAWSPGRGEAFF